A selection of T cell receptor beta chains follows, all from one sample in a study of cytomegalovirus exposure and HLA in healthy donors. Assay: immunoSEQ multiplex PCR; the TCRdb copy retains only in-frame clones and omits some. The table records around 140,000 clones, 60% to 80% of them present only once. The material sequenced was PBMCs. Receptors were obtained from a female donor in good health and CMV-seronegative. CDR3s include the opening cysteine and the closing phenylalanine or tryptophan. A D gene is named only where the DNA matches it firmly. Size is stated for part of the rows, as once, few or many counts, or as a class when the clone is expanded.

d_call: TRBD2; v_call: TRBV6-4; j_call: TRBJ2-7; clone_size: -; cdr3_nt: TGTGCCAGCAGGATGCCCTTCTTGGTAGCGGGAGGGCCAGTCGACGAGCAGTACTTC; cdr3_aa: CASRMPFLVAGGPVDEQYF
d_call: -; v_call: TRBV7-9; j_call: TRBJ1-6; clone_size: -; cdr3_nt: TGTGCCAGCAGCTTTGACAGGACTTCACCCCTCCACTTT; cdr3_aa: CASSFDRTSPLHF
d_call: -; v_call: TRBV4-1; j_call: TRBJ2-2; clone_size: -; cdr3_nt: TGCGCCAGCAGCCCACAAATGACAGGAGGCACCGGGGAGCTGTTTTTT; cdr3_aa: CASSPQMTGGTGELFF
d_call: -; v_call: TRBV28; j_call: TRBJ2-3; clone_size: -; cdr3_nt: TGTGCCAGCAGTTTAGGCCGCCTGGGGCCGAGCACAGATACGCAGTATTTT; cdr3_aa: CASSLGRLGPSTDTQYF
d_call: -; v_call: TRBV29-1; j_call: TRBJ1-2; clone_size: -; cdr3_nt: TGCAGCGTTACCACAGGGAATGGCTACACCTTC; cdr3_aa: CSVTTGNGYTF
d_call: -; v_call: TRBV4-1; j_call: TRBJ2-1; clone_size: -; cdr3_nt: TGCGCCAGCAGCCAAGAGATCAGCGATGAGCAGTTCTTC; cdr3_aa: CASSQEISDEQFF
d_call: -; v_call: TRBV28; j_call: TRBJ2-7; clone_size: -; cdr3_nt: TGTGCCAGCAGACCACCAGAGGACAGATTATACGAGCAGTACTTC; cdr3_aa: CASRPPEDRLYEQYF
d_call: TRBD1; v_call: TRBV5-1; j_call: TRBJ2-7; clone_size: -; cdr3_nt: TGCGCCAGCAGCAGGGAACAGGGGGCCCTCGAGCAGTACTTC; cdr3_aa: CASSREQGALEQYF
d_call: TRBD2; v_call: TRBV5-1; j_call: TRBJ2-5; clone_size: -; cdr3_nt: TGCGCCAGCAGCTTGGGAGGACTAGCGGGGGGACAAGAGACCCAGTACTTC; cdr3_aa: CASSLGGLAGGQETQYF
d_call: TRBD2; v_call: TRBV12-5; j_call: TRBJ2-3; clone_size: few; cdr3_nt: TGTGCTAGTGGAACCCCACCAATTGCGGGAGACTTCGTAGATACGCAGTATTTT; cdr3_aa: CASGTPPIAGDFVDTQYF
d_call: TRBD1; v_call: TRBV6-4; j_call: TRBJ2-6; clone_size: few; cdr3_nt: TGTGCCAGCAGCCCGGCAGGGGGCTGGTCTGGGGCCAACGTCCTGACTTTC; cdr3_aa: CASSPAGGWSGANVLTF
d_call: -; v_call: TRBV19; j_call: TRBJ1-5; clone_size: once; cdr3_nt: TGTGCCAGTAGTTCCGGACAGTGGAATCAGCCCCAGCATTTT; cdr3_aa: CASSSGQWNQPQHF
d_call: TRBD1; v_call: TRBV5-1; j_call: TRBJ2-3; clone_size: few; cdr3_nt: TGCGCCAGCAGCTCCCTCCGGGACAGGAGCACAGATACGCAGTATTTT; cdr3_aa: CASSSLRDRSTDTQYF
d_call: -; v_call: TRBV29-1; j_call: TRBJ1-2; clone_size: -; cdr3_nt: TGCAGCGGCTCCCCGGGGTTAGGCTATGGCTACACCTTC; cdr3_aa: CSGSPGLGYGYTF
d_call: TRBD1; v_call: TRBV5-1; j_call: TRBJ1-5; clone_size: few; cdr3_nt: TGCGCCAGCAGCAGGACAGGGGATCAGCCCCAGCATTTT; cdr3_aa: CASSRTGDQPQHF
d_call: -; v_call: TRBV5-6; j_call: TRBJ2-1; clone_size: -; cdr3_nt: TGTGCCAGCATCCGAGCAGGGGACTCCTACAATGAGCAGTTCTTC; cdr3_aa: CASIRAGDSYNEQFF
d_call: -; v_call: TRBV11-3; j_call: TRBJ2-3; clone_size: -; cdr3_nt: TGTGCCAGCAGCTTAGGGACAGAGGTTAGCACAGATACGCAGTATTTT; cdr3_aa: CASSLGTEVSTDTQYF
d_call: -; v_call: TRBV19; j_call: TRBJ1-5; clone_size: -; cdr3_nt: TGTGCCAGTAGTATAGATCGGCGGGGGGGGAGCAATCAGCCCCAGCATTTT; cdr3_aa: CASSIDRRGGSNQPQHF
d_call: -; v_call: TRBV5-5; j_call: TRBJ1-5; clone_size: -; cdr3_nt: TGTGCCAGCAGCTTTGACAACAACAATCAGCCCCAGCATTTT; cdr3_aa: CASSFDNNNQPQHF
d_call: -; v_call: TRBV5-1; j_call: TRBJ1-1; clone_size: -; cdr3_nt: TGCGCCAGCAGCTTGACAGGACCGAACACTGAAGCTTTCTTT; cdr3_aa: CASSLTGPNTEAFF
d_call: -; v_call: TRBV9; j_call: TRBJ1-1; clone_size: -; cdr3_nt: TGTGCCAGCAGCGTTACGGAGAAGGGGACTGAAGCTTTCTTT; cdr3_aa: CASSVTEKGTEAFF
d_call: TRBD2; v_call: TRBV5-1; j_call: TRBJ2-2; clone_size: few; cdr3_nt: TGCGCCAGCAGCTTGATGGCGGGACTAGATCGCACCGGGGAGCTGTTTTTT; cdr3_aa: CASSLMAGLDRTGELFF
d_call: TRBD1; v_call: TRBV28; j_call: TRBJ1-1; clone_size: -; cdr3_nt: TGTGCCAGCAGCTCCCTGCTACAGGGGGGTACTGAAGCTTTCTTT; cdr3_aa: CASSSLLQGGTEAFF
d_call: -; v_call: TRBV28; j_call: TRBJ1-2; clone_size: -; cdr3_nt: TGTGCCACCCGGCGGGGGGGCGCTGGGTATGGCTACACCTTC; cdr3_aa: CATRRGGAGYGYTF
d_call: -; v_call: TRBV6-6; j_call: TRBJ2-7; clone_size: -; cdr3_nt: TGTGCCAGCAGTTACCCGAGGGAGGTTGACGAGCAGTACTTC; cdr3_aa: CASSYPREVDEQYF
d_call: -; v_call: TRBV9; j_call: TRBJ2-7; clone_size: -; cdr3_nt: TGTGCCAGCAGCGTAGGCTTTGGCGGCCTCATCTACGAGCAGTACTTC; cdr3_aa: CASSVGFGGLIYEQYF
d_call: -; v_call: TRBV7-2; j_call: TRBJ2-7; clone_size: -; cdr3_nt: TGTGCCAGCAGCTTAGGGCTAGCATCCCCCGAGCAGTACTTC; cdr3_aa: CASSLGLASPEQYF
d_call: -; v_call: TRBV11-3; j_call: TRBJ1-1; clone_size: -; cdr3_nt: TGTGCCAGCAGCTTAGATGAGGACACTGAAGCTTTCTTT; cdr3_aa: CASSLDEDTEAFF
d_call: TRBD2; v_call: TRBV27; j_call: TRBJ2-7; clone_size: -; cdr3_nt: TGTGCCAGCAGTTTAACCGGACTAGCGACTACCTACGAGCAGTACTTC; cdr3_aa: CASSLTGLATTYEQYF
d_call: -; v_call: TRBV28; j_call: TRBJ1-3; clone_size: few; cdr3_nt: TGTGCCAGCAGTCTGACATCCCGCGGAAACACCATATATTTT; cdr3_aa: CASSLTSRGNTIYF
d_call: -; v_call: TRBV18; j_call: TRBJ2-1; clone_size: few; cdr3_nt: TGTGCCAGCTCACTCGGGGTTCTCAATGAGCAGTTCTTC; cdr3_aa: CASSLGVLNEQFF
d_call: -; v_call: TRBV27; j_call: TRBJ2-1; clone_size: -; cdr3_nt: TGTGCCAGCAGTTTAATCCAGGGTGGGGTCAGCACCTACAATGAGCAGTTCTTC; cdr3_aa: CASSLIQGGVSTYNEQFF
d_call: -; v_call: TRBV19; j_call: TRBJ2-3; clone_size: -; cdr3_nt: TGTGCCAGTAGTATGGAGCTCCTCCGGGGAGATACGCAGTATTTT; cdr3_aa: CASSMELLRGDTQYF
d_call: TRBD1; v_call: TRBV19; j_call: TRBJ2-2; clone_size: -; cdr3_nt: TGTGCCAGTATGCGAGGACAGGGGGCTAACACCGGGGAGCTGTTTTTT; cdr3_aa: CASMRGQGANTGELFF
d_call: -; v_call: TRBV7-9; j_call: TRBJ2-3; clone_size: few; cdr3_nt: TGTGCCAGCAGCGTAAGCACAGATACGCAGTATTTT; cdr3_aa: CASSVSTDTQYF
d_call: TRBD2; v_call: TRBV5-1; j_call: TRBJ2-5; clone_size: -; cdr3_nt: TGCGCCAGCAGCTTGGAACGGGGAGGGGTGGTGGAAGAGACCCAGTACTTC; cdr3_aa: CASSLERGGVVEETQYF
d_call: TRBD2; v_call: TRBV7-2; j_call: TRBJ2-1; clone_size: -; cdr3_nt: TGTGCCAGCAGCTTAGGGACGGGAGGAGGAAACAATGAGCAGTTCTTC; cdr3_aa: CASSLGTGGGNNEQFF